This paragraph covers one T cell receptor beta chain sequence. The method was immunoSEQ multiplex PCR; TCRdb's version includes in-frame clones alone and lacks a portion of them. Here the sample spans about 310,000 clones, roughly 89% being singletons. Participant-given clinical history determined each cohort assignment. The sample comes from a study of blood T cell repertoires in COVID-19. Study overall: Collection of acute and convalescent COVID-19 samples took place in the United States, Italy and Spain.

From germline, CDR1 is SEHNR and CDR2 FQNEAQ (reference sequence). The CDR3 extends over 17 amino acids. V dropped 4 bases and J dropped 2; count of bases not matched to a gene: 10. This receptor was taken from a woman younger than 45 who had recovered from COVID-19. The sequenced sample was PBMCs or T cells enriched from blood (not recorded which). The chain employs TRBV7-9 and TRBJ2-7, with 11 bases aligning to TRBD1. The CDR3, as DNA: TGTGCCAGCAGCTCCGCGTTTGAGGGACAGGGGGCCTACGAGCAGTACTTC. Amino acid sequence: CASSSAFEGQGAYEQYF.